This TCR beta chain was recorded in a study of blood T cell repertoires in COVID-19. Study background: Material from acute and convalescent COVID-19 was sourced from the United States, Italy and Spain. PBMCs, B-cell-depleted T cells, or T cells were the source of the cDNA or gDNA that made up the material.

This clone was found once. As originally analysed: For nucleated cells, counts were estimated from reference gene primer amplification. TCRdb keeps only in-frame clones here, not all; method: immunoSEQ multiplex PCR. D and trimming come from the DNA, and the V and J calls and clone size come from that table. The sample holds 250,000 to 350,000 clones, more than 70% seen once. The V end lost 7 bases, the J end lost 1 base, and 11 bases lay between the germline ends. The CDR3 length is 14 residues. In germline, CDR1 is LNHDA, CDR2 SQIVND (reference sequence). This chain connects TRBV19 to TRBJ1-5; tentative D call: TRBD1 (6 bases). This TCR was sampled from a woman in her 50s who had recovered from COVID-19. Sequencing input: peripheral blood. The CDR3 coding sequence is TGTGCCAGTATGAGACAGGCCAGCAATCAGCCCCAGCATTTT. Protein product: CASMRQASNQPQHF.